The 29 T cell receptor beta chains presented below share a single source sample, sequenced in a study of metastatic and nonmetastatic thyroid tumors (TCRdb year 2020). Receptors were amplified or captured by PCR. Sequencing took place on an Illumina HiSeq 4000. In-frame beta chains were kept once TCRdb had trimmed the public reads at Q25 with fastp and called clones with MiXCR. The sample table shows 15,000 to 20,000 clones, and approximately 32% are seen once. The ten largest clones capture roughly 19% of the sample. No treatment had been received by any patient before thyroid surgery. The sequenced sample consisted of adjacent normal tissue. The receptors were gathered from a female donor with papillary thyroid cancer or a benign thyroid nodule (not recorded which). Some clones in this sample may be carry-over from other donors' samples.

There are many counts of this clone. Additional DNA sequences in this sample encode the identical CDR3. The chain couples TRBV25-1 to TRBJ1-1; D not resolved. The CDR3 runs 14 residues. Germline V gives CDR1 MGHDK, CDR2 SYGVNS. V was shortened by 3 bases and J by 3 bases, with 11 bases between the two germline ends. The CDR3 region is CASSDGGKDTEAFF. For the CDR3, the DNA is TGTGCCAGCAGTGACGGAGGTAAGGACACTGAAGCTTTCTTT.

V and J are TRBV7-9 and TRBJ1-1; TRBD1 matches at 8 bases. J lost 1 base, V lost 3 bases, and 1 base had no gene match. The CDR3 is 14 amino acids. CDR1 SEHNR and CDR2 FQNEAQ come from the germline V gene (reference sequence). CDR3 in amino acids: CASSLGQENTEAFF. The CDR3 DNA reads TGTGCCAGCAGCTTGGGACAGGAGAACACTGAAGCTTTCTTT.

Note on this clone: No conserved phenylalanine or tryptophan is present at the end of the CDR3, so a read error is the likely explanation. The DNA is left out, because the CDR3 cannot be placed on it with certainty; the CDR3 is given as TCRdb lists it. V gene TRBV7-9 combines with J gene TRBJ2-4; the table names TRBD1, a call not compared with the DNA. Germline loops: CDR1 SEHNR, CDR2 FQNEAQ (reference sequence). The CDR3 region is 10 residues in length, termini included. The chain's CDR3 is CASSSENGQG.

This rearrangement joins TRBV20-1 to TRBJ2-7, with D possibly matching TRBD2 (6 bases). V was clipped by 0 bases and J by 3 bases, with 21 bases between them. Germline V gene data show CDR1 as DFQATT and CDR2 as SNEGSKA (reference sequence). CDR3 length: 17 residues. The CDR3 region is CSARDYLGGTGNYEQYF. The CDR3 DNA reads as TGCAGTGCTAGAGATTACCTCGGGGGTACTGGGAACTACGAGCAGTACTTC.

This rearrangement joins TRBV2 to TRBJ2-1; D not certain. CDR3 length: 12 amino acids. V was cut by 7 bases and J by 12 bases, with 16 bases left in between. Germline V lookup: CDR1 SNHLY, CDR2 FYNNEI. The CDR3 nucleotides are TGTGCCAGCATTTATTACAACAATCGGCAGTTCTTC. The encoded protein is CASIYYNNRQFF.

This chain uses TRBV30 with TRBJ2-7; the D gene is possibly TRBD1 (5 bases). Germline lookup yields CDR1 GTSNPN and CDR2 SVGIG (reference sequence). V lost 5 bases, J lost 3 bases, and 8 bases lay in between. The length of the CDR3 is 11 residues. The CDR3 here is CAWDSNYEQYF. As DNA, the CDR3 is TGTGCCTGGGACAGTAACTACGAGCAGTACTTC.

By sample share, this clone is medium-sized. The genes are TRBV2 and TRBJ2-3; 12 nucleotides agree with TRBD1. The V and J ends lost 5 bases and 6 bases, in that order; junction bases with no gene match: 6. The length of the CDR3 is 15 residues. The germline V gene has CDR1 SNHLY and CDR2 FYNNEI. DNA of the CDR3: TGTGCCAGCAGTTGGGGGACAGGGGGCGTCGATACGCAGTATTTT. Amino acids: CASSWGTGGVDTQYF.

The V and J genes are TRBV28 and TRBJ1-1; 8 nucleotides align to TRBD1. J lost 5 bases, V lost 2 bases, and 7 bases had no gene match. The CDR3 is 15 amino acids. Germline V CDR1 and CDR2: MDHEN, SYDVKM. This CDR3 reads CASSLRGQGRTEAFF. The DNA of the CDR3 is TGTGCCAGCAGTTTACGCGGACAGGGCAGAACTGAAGCTTTCTTT.

This rearrangement joins TRBV27 to TRBJ2-5; tentative D call: TRBD2 (6 bases). Germline V CDR1 and CDR2: MNHEY, SMNVEV (reference sequence). The ends were cut back, 0 bases at V and 7 bases at J, with 15 bases in the middle. CDR3 length: 15 residues. The CDR3 bases are TGTGCCAGCAGTTTATCGGGTGCGGGGTTGGGGACCCAGTACTTC. This encodes CASSLSGAGLGTQYF.

The rearrangement joins TRBV6-1 to TRBJ2-1, with D possibly TRBD2 on 6 matching bases. V dropped 8 bases and J dropped 4 bases, with 21 bases sitting between them. Germline assignment: CDR1 MNHNS and CDR2 SASEGT. The CDR3 length is 16 residues. CDR3 in amino acids: CASGGFGGSEYNEQFF. In nucleotides, the CDR3 is TGTGCCAGCGGGGGTTTTGGGGGGTCCGAATACAATGAGCAGTTCTTC.

In its sample, this clone is medium-sized. The rearrangement joins TRBV6-2 or TRBV6-3 to TRBJ2-1; D may be TRBD2 (6 bases). Germline CDR1 MNHEY, CDR2 SVGEGT. CDR3 length: 16 amino acids. The V and J ends lost 7 bases and 3 bases respectively, with 19 bases between them. DNA of the CDR3: TGTGCCAGCATTTTAGGCCGGGACTCGAACTACAATGAGCAGTTCTTC. It codes for CASILGRDSNYNEQFF.

The gene calls are TRBV5-1 and TRBJ2-2; the match to TRBD2 covers 7 bases. V shed 3 bases, J shed 2 bases, and the junction held 7 bases outside the gene matches. CDR1 and CDR2 from the germline V gene are SGHRS and YFSETQ. The CDR3 runs 16 residues. The CDR3: CASSWGGSVNTGELFF. The CDR3 bases are TGCGCCAGCAGCTGGGGCGGGAGTGTTAACACCGGGGAGCTGTTTTTT.

This sequence joins TRBV6-5 and TRBJ1-1, with D tentatively TRBD1 (6 bases). CDR1 is MNHEY, CDR2 SVGAGI, per germline. The CDR3 runs 13 residues. V lost 2 bases and J 4 bases, leaving 8 bases between the germline ends. The CDR3 loop reads CASSYQGSTEAFF. CDR3 nucleotide sequence: TGTGCCAGCAGTTACCAGGGGAGCACTGAAGCTTTCTTT.

The chain is built from TRBV4-2 and TRBJ2-1; D may be TRBD2 (6 bases). The CDR3 has 14 amino acids. V was cut by 1 base and J by 7 bases, with 11 bases left in between. Germline assignment: CDR1 LGHNA and CDR2 YNFKEQ. The CDR3 spells CASSQGASENEQFF. CDR3 DNA: TGTGCCAGCAGCCAAGGGGCTAGCGAGAATGAGCAGTTCTTC.

This clone occurred a few times. The chain has TRBV12-3 or TRBV12-4 and TRBJ1-5; no reliable D call. There are 14 residues in the CDR3. Trimming took 1 base from V and 11 from J, leaving 15 bases between them. For the CDR3, the DNA is TGTGCCAGCAGTTTAGAGCGGAGGGCAAGGTCCCAGCATTTT. This translates into CASSLERRARSQHF.

There are a few counts of this clone. A junction end diverges from the germline sequence, so it may reflect a read error. This chain uses TRBV6-4 with TRBJ2-3; D possibly corresponds to TRBD2 (6 bases). Germline loops: CDR1 MRHNA, CDR2 SNTAGT. The CDR3 spans 14 residues. For the CDR3, the DNA is TGTGCTAGCAGTGACGGGAGCGGCACAGATACGCAGTATTTT. Residues: CASSDGSGTDTQYF.

J is TRBJ2-1 and V is TRBV20-1; possibly TRBD2 for D (6 bases). Trimming left V 1 base short and J 7 bases short, with 14 bases between. Germline CDR1 DFQATT, CDR2 SNEGSKA (reference sequence). The CDR3 runs to 14 residues. This chain's CDR3 is CSARVGTSRNEQFF. The CDR3 DNA follows: TGCAGTGCTAGAGTAGGAACTAGCAGGAATGAGCAGTTCTTC.

This clone was counted a few times. The genes are TRBV6-1 and TRBJ1-3; TRBD1 might be the D (6 bases). CDR1 MNHNS and CDR2 SASEGT come from the germline V gene. The CDR3 contains 13 residues. The V gene lost 4 bases and the J gene lost 8 bases, with 12 bases spanning the gap. CDR3 bases: TGTGCCAGCAGTGGGGACAAGGTTGACACCATATATTTT. Translated, it gives CASSGDKVDTIYF.

This clone has only one observation. The V call is TRBV5-1, the J call TRBJ2-3, with 7 bases aligning to TRBD2. The V and J ends lost 7 bases and 1 base, in that order; junction bases with no gene match: 12. The CDR3 is 16 residues long. The germline CDR1 and CDR2 sequences are SGHRS and YFSETQ. The CDR3 spells CASSREQQSRTDTQYF. CDR3 DNA sequence: TGCGCCAGCTCGCGGGAGCAGCAGAGCCGCACAGATACGCAGTATTTT.

Regarding this clone: At one end the junction does not follow the germline gene, possibly because of a read error. The chain joins TRBV6-4 to TRBJ1-1; possibly TRBD1 for D (5 bases). CDR1 is MRHNA, CDR2 SNTAGT, per germline. This CDR3 is built from 15 residues. CDR3 DNA sequence: TGTGCCAGCAGGAACCAGACGTGGCCGGACACTAAAGCTTTCTTT. As protein: CASRNQTWPDTKAFF.

In its sample, this clone was seen many times. This chain joins TRBV6-5 and TRBJ1-5; perhaps TRBD1 as D (5 bases). The CDR3 is 20 amino acids. The germline V gene encodes CDR1 MNHEY and CDR2 SVGAGI. V dropped 6 bases and J dropped 4 bases, with 31 bases sitting between them. CDR3 residues: CASRPYIREVWKIGNQPQHF. For the CDR3, the DNA is TGTGCCAGCAGACCCTATATCAGGGAAGTATGGAAAATTGGAAATCAGCCCCAGCATTTT.

As for this clone: The junction and the germline gene differ at one end; a read error may be behind it. This chain joins TRBV6-1 and TRBJ2-1; the match to TRBD1 covers 7 bases. Germline CDR1 and CDR2: MNHNS and SASEGT. The CDR3 loop spans 16 amino acids. DNA of the CDR3: TGTGCCAGCAGTACGACCGGGACAGACTCCTACAGTGAGCAGTTCTTC. This sequence encodes CASSTTGTDSYSEQFF.

V is TRBV6-2 or TRBV6-3 and J is TRBJ1-1, with D perhaps matching TRBD1 (6 bases). Trimming shortened V by 3 bases and J by 0 bases, and 17 bases separated the two germline ends. Germline V gives CDR1 MNHEY, CDR2 SVGEGT. This CDR3 region has 17 residues. The CDR3 DNA sequence: TGTGCCAGCAGTTATGTTCGAGGGGGTAGTATGAACACTGAAGCTTTCTTT. Residues: CASSYVRGGSMNTEAFF.

V usage is TRBV12-3 or TRBV12-4 and J usage is TRBJ1-1; 7 bases agree with TRBD1. This CDR3 is 13 amino acids long. V was clipped by 6 bases and J by 7 bases; unmatched bases: 8. The CDR3 DNA reads TGTGCCAGCAGCTCGACAGGGATCGGTGAAGCTTTCTTT. This encodes CASSSTGIGEAFF.

The sample holds many counts of this clone. The chain combines TRBV16 with TRBJ1-1, with TRBD1 matching 9 bases. CDR3 size: 14 residues. Trimming at V came to 4 bases and at J to 4 bases, leaving 4 bases not matched to a gene. Germline lookup yields CDR1 KGHSY and CDR2 FQNENV. The CDR3: CASSRTQGATEAFF. The CDR3 bases are TGTGCCAGCAGCCGCACACAGGGGGCCACTGAAGCTTTCTTT. The whole variable domain, filled in from reference TRBV16 and TRBJ1-1, reads GEEVAQTPKHLVRGEGQKAKLYCAPIKGHSYVFWYQQVLKNEFKFLISFQNENVFDETGMPKERFSAKCLPNSPCSLEIQATKLEDSAVYFCASSRTQGATEAFFGQGTRLTVV.

The chain links TRBV27 to TRBJ2-5; D uncertain. There are 12 residues in the CDR3. Per the germline V gene, CDR1 is MNHEY and CDR2 is SMNVEV (reference sequence). Trimming took 0 bases from V and 5 from J, leaving 4 bases between them. CDR3 amino acids: CASSLSGETQYF. The CDR3 nucleotides are TGTGCCAGCAGTTTATCGGGGGAGACCCAGTACTTC.

V gene TRBV6-1 combines with J gene TRBJ1-2; 7 bases agree with TRBD1. The trim removed 1 base at V and 5 bases at J, leaving 7 bases unmatched. Germline lookup yields CDR1 MNHNS and CDR2 SASEGT. CDR3 length: 15 residues. The CDR3 region is CASSEEGNRGYGYTF. The CDR3 DNA sequence: TGTGCCAGCAGTGAAGAGGGTAACAGGGGTTATGGCTACACCTTC.

This clone was observed a few times. V and J are TRBV7-9 and TRBJ1-1, with D maybe TRBD1 (5 bases). In germline, CDR1 is SEHNR, CDR2 FQNEAQ (reference sequence). The length of the CDR3 is 12 residues. CDR3 amino acids: CAEGNWNTEAFF. The CDR3 nucleotides are TGTGCTGAGGGGAACTGGAACACTGAAGCTTTCTTT.

This clone was seen a single time. Mismatch with germline at one junction end may stem from a read error. The J gene is TRBJ2-2, the V gene TRBV19; D may be TRBD2 (5 bases). The CDR3 contains 14 residues. Germline V gives CDR1 LNHDA, CDR2 SQIVND (reference sequence). CDR3 residues: CASSFTGVPGELLF. The CDR3 region has the DNA TGTGCCAGTAGTTTTACCGGGGTACCCGGGGAGCTGTTATTT.